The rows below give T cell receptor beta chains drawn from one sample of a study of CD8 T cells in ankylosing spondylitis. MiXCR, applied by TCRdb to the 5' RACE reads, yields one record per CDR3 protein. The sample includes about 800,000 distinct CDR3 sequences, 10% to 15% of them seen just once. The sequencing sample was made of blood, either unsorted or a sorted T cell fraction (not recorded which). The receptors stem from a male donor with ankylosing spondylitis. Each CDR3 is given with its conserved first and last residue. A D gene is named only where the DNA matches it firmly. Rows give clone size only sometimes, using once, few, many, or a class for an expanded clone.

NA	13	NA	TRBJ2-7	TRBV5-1	CASSLPVTNEQYF	TGCGCCAGCAGCTTGCCAGTTACCAACGAGCAGTACTTC
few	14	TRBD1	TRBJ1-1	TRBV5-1	CASSWTGWNTEAFF	TGCGCCAGCAGCTGGACAGGGTGGAACACTGAAGCTTTCTTT
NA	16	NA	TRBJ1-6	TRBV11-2	CASSPKTLGGNSPLHF	TGTGCCAGCAGCCCCAAAACCCTGGGAGGGAATTCACCCCTCCACTTT
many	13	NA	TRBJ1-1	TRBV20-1	CSARTRRNTEAFF	TGCAGTGCTAGAACTAGAAGGAACACTGAAGCTTTCTTT
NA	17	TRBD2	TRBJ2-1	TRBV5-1	CASSLGLAGGTYNEQFF	TGCGCCAGCAGCTTGGGACTAGCGGGGGGGACCTACAATGAGCAGTTCTTC
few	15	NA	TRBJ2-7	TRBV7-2	CASSSVGRNSYEQYF	TGTGCCAGCAGCTCTGTAGGGCGGAACTCCTACGAGCAGTACTTC
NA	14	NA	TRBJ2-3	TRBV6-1	CASSTGQRGFTQYF	TGTGCCAGCAGCACGGGACAGCGGGGTTTTACGCAGTATTTT
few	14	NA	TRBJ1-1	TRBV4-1	CASRPPGRYTEAFF	TGCGCCAGCAGGCCCCCTGGGAGGTACACTGAAGCTTTCTTT
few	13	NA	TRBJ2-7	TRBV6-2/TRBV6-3	CASSEPVEYEQYF	TGTGCCAGCAGCGAACCGGTCGAATACGAGCAGTACTTC
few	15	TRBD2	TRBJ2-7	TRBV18	CASSPGAGGGYEQYF	TGTGCCAGCTCACCCGGTGCGGGAGGTGGCTACGAGCAGTACTTC
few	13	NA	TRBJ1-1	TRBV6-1	CATRNLFGSAAFF	TGTGCCACCCGAAACCTCTTCGGGAGTGCAGCTTTCTTT
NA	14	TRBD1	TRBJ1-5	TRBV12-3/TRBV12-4	CASSFRGTRGPQHF	TGTGCCAGCAGTTTCAGGGGGACCCGGGGGCCCCAGCATTTT
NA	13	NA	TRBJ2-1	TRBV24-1	CATRRGDSFEQFF	TGTGCCACCAGGCGGGGGGACAGTTTTGAGCAGTTCTTC
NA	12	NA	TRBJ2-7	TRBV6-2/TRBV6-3	CASNTVSYEQYF	TGTGCCAGCAATACAGTCTCCTACGAGCAGTACTTC
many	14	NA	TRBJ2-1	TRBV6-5	CASINPRDSNEQFF	TGTGCCAGCATTAACCCCAGGGACTCCAATGAGCAGTTCTTC
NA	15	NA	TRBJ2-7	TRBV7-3	CASSLNGLDPYEQYF	TGTGCCAGCAGCTTAAACGGCCTGGATCCCTACGAGCAGTACTTC
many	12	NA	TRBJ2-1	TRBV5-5	CASSYIYNEQFF	TGTGCCAGCAGCTACATTTACAATGAGCAGTTCTTC
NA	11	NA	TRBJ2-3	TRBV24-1	CATGDIDTQYF	TGTGCCACCGGGGATATAGATACGCAGTATTTT
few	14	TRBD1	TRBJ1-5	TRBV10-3	CAISKQGAEQPQHF	TGTGCCATCAGCAAACAGGGGGCTGAGCAGCCCCAGCATTTT
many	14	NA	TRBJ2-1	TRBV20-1	CSARSGSTYNEQFF	TGCAGTGCTAGAAGTGGGAGCACCTACAATGAGCAGTTCTTC
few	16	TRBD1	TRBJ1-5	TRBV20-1	CSVNRGGFYSNQPQHF	TGCAGTGTAAATCGAGGGGGCTTTTATAGCAATCAGCCCCAGCATTTT
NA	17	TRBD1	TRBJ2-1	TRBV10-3	CAISESPGQGNYNEQFF	TGTGCCATCAGTGAGTCACCGGGACAGGGAAACTACAATGAGCAGTTCTTC
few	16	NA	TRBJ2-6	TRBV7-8	CASSLTPSSGANVLTF	TGTGCCAGCAGCTTAACTCCATCCTCTGGGGCCAACGTCCTGACTTTC
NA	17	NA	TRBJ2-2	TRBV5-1	CASSPARPTGYTGELFF	TGCGCCAGCAGCCCAGCCCGACCGACAGGATACACCGGGGAGCTGTTTTTT
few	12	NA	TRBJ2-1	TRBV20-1	CSASIRRNEQFF	TGCAGTGCTAGTATCAGAAGGAATGAGCAGTTCTTC
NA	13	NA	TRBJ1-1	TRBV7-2	CASSQGSGREAFF	TGTGCCAGCAGCCAGGGGTCAGGAAGGGAAGCTTTCTTT
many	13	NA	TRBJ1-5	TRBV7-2	CASRPDGEQPQHF	TGTGCCAGCAGGCCGGATGGGGAGCAGCCCCAGCATTTT
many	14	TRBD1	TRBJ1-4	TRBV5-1	CASSFGTGDEKLFF	TGCGCCAGCAGCTTCGGGACAGGGGATGAAAAACTGTTTTTT
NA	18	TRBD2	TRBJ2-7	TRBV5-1	CASSLRTSGGAQSYEQYF	TGCGCCAGCAGCTTGCGGACTAGCGGGGGGGCCCAGTCCTACGAGCAGTACTTC
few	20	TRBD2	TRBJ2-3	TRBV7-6	CASSSPRTSGSGAPPDTQYF	TGTGCCAGCAGTTCCCCAAGGACTAGCGGGAGTGGTGCCCCCCCAGATACGCAGTATTTT
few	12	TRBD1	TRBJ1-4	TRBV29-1	CSHRGASEKLFF	TGCAGCCACAGGGGCGCGAGTGAAAAACTGTTTTTT
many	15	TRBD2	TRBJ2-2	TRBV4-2	CASSVGLAETGELFF	TGTGCCAGCAGCGTCGGACTAGCGGAAACCGGGGAGCTGTTTTTT
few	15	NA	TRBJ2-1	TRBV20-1	CSARKRIAVGNEQFF	TGCAGTGCCCGCAAAAGAATAGCGGTAGGCAATGAGCAGTTCTTC
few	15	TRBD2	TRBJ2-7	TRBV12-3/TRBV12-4	CASSLRTGTNYEQYF	TGTGCCAGCAGTTTAAGGACCGGGACTAACTACGAGCAGTACTTC
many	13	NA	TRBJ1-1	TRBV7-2	CASSFRLNTEAFF	TGTGCCAGCAGCTTTAGGTTGAACACTGAAGCTTTCTTT
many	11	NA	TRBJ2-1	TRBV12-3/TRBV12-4	CASSLRNEQFF	TGTGCCAGCAGTTTAAGGAATGAGCAGTTCTTC
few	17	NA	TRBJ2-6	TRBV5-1	CASSLEVSGSGANVLTF	TGCGCCAGCAGCTTGGAAGTTAGCGGATCTGGGGCCAACGTCCTGACTTTC
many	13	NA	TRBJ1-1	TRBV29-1	CSVSSGALTEAFF	TGCAGCGTAAGTTCAGGGGCCCTCACTGAAGCTTTCTTT
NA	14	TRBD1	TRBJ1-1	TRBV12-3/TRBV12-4	CASSAQGASTEAFF	TGTGCCAGCAGTGCACAGGGGGCTAGCACTGAAGCTTTCTTT
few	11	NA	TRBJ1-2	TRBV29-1	CSVEGIDGYTF	TGCAGCGTTGAGGGGATAGATGGCTACACCTTC